This note documents a single TCR beta chain sequence. This sample is drawn from a study of long-term antiretroviral therapy in people with HIV. V gave up 3 bases and J gave up 0 bases, with 5 bases separating them. Germline values: CDR1 LGHNA, CDR2 YNFKEQ. There are 13 residues in the CDR3. An immunoSEQ assay, version v3.0, was performed at survey level. The protocol was immunoSEQ multiplex PCR, while the TCRdb copy is restricted to in-frame clones and leaves out a portion. The sample yields 13,000 to 15,000 clones, roughly 87% seen once. The sample was unsorted PBMCs, taken 6.2 years after starting antiretroviral therapy. The rearrangement links TRBV4-2 to TRBJ1-1, with D unresolved. The receptor was isolated from a man aged 40-55 years with HIV. DNA for the CDR3: TGTGCCAGCAGCCATTTTGTGAACACTGAAGCTTTCTTT. Translating gives CASSHFVNTEAFF.